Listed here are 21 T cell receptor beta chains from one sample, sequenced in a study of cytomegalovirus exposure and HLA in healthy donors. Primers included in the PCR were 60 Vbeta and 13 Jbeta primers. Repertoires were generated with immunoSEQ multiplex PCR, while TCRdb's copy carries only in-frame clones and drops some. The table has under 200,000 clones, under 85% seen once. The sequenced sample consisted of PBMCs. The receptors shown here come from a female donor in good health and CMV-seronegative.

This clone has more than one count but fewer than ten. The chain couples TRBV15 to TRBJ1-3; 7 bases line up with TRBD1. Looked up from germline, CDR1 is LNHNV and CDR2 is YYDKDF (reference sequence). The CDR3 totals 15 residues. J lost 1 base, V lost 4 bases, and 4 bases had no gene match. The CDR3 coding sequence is TGTGCCACCAGCACAGCAGGGGGATCTGGAAACACCATATATTTT. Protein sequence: CATSTAGGSGNTIYF.

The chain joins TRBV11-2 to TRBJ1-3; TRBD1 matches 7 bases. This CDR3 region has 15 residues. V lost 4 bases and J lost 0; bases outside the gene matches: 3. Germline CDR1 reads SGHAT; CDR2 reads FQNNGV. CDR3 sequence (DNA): TGTGCCAGCAGCTCGACAGGGTCCTCTGGAAACACCATATATTTT. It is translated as CASSSTGSSGNTIYF. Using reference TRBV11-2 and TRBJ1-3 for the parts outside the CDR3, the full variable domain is EAGVAQSPRYKIIEKRQSVAFWCNPISGHATLYWYQQILGQGPKLLIQFQNNGVVDDSQLPKDRFSAERLKGVDSTLKIQPAKLEDSAVYLCASSSTGSSGNTIYFGEGSWLTVV.

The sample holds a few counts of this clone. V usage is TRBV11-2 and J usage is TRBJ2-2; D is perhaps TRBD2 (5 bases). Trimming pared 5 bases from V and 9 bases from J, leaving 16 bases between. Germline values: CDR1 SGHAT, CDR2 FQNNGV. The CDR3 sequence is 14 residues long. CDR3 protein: CASSTRSGSWELFF. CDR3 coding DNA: TGTGCCAGCAGCACCCGGTCGGGGAGCTGGGAGCTGTTTTTT.

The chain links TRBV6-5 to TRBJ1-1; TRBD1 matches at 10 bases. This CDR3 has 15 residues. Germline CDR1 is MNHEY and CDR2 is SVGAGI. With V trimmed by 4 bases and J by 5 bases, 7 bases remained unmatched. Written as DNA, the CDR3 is TGTGCCAGCAGTTCCGACAGGGGGCGGGGAACTGAAGCTTTCTTT. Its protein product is CASSSDRGRGTEAFF.

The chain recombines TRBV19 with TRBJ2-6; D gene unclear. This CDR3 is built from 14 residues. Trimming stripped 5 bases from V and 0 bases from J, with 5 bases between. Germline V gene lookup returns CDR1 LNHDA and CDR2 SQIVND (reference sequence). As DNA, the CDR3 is TGTGCCAGTAGTCTTATCTCTGGGGCCAACGTCCTGACTTTC. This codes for CASSLISGANVLTF.

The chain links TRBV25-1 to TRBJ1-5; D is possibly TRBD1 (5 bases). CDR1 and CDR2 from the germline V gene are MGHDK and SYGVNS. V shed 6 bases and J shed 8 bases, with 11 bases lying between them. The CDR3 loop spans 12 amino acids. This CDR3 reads CASRDGGEPQHF. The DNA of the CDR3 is TGTGCCAGCAGGGACGGGGGGGAGCCCCAGCATTTT.

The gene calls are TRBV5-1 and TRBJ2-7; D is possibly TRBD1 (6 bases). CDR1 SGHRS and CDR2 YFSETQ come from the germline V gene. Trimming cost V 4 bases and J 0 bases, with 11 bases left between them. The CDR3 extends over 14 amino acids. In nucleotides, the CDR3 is TGCGCCAGCAGCCCCGGACAGAACTCCTACGAGCAGTACTTC. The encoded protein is CASSPGQNSYEQYF.

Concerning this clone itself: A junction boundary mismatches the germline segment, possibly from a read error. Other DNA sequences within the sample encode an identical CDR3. The CDR3 sequence: CASSSSGNEQFF. The CDR3, as DNA: TGTGCTAGCAGCTCTAGCGGGAATGAGCAGTTCTTC. The chain employs TRBV7-7 and TRBJ2-1, with TRBD2 matching over 8 bases. The CDR3 extends over 12 amino acids. In germline, CDR1 is SSHAT, CDR2 FNYEAQ (reference sequence). Complete variable domain (other parts from reference TRBV7-7 and TRBJ2-1): GAGVSQSPRYKVTKRGQDVTLRCDPISSHATLYWYQQALGQGPEFLTYFNYEAQPDKSGLPSDRFSAERPEGSISTLTIQRTEQRDSAMYRCASSSSGNEQFFGPGTRLTVL.

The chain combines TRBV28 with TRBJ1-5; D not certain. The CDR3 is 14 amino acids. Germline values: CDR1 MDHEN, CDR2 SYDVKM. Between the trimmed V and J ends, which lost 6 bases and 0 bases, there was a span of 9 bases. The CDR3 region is CASRPGYSNQPQHF. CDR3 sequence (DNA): TGTGCCAGCAGACCGGGGTATAGCAATCAGCCCCAGCATTTT.

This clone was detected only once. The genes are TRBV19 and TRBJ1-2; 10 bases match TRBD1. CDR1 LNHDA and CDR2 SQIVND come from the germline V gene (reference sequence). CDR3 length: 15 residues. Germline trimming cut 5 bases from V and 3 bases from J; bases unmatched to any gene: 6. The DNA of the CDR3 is TGTGCCAGTAGTCCGACAGGGGGCGGAGACTATGGCTACACCTTC. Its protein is CASSPTGGGDYGYTF. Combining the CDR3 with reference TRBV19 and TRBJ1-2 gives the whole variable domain DGGITQSPKYLFRKEGQNVTLSCEQNLNHDAMYWYRQDPGQGLRLIYYSQIVNDFQKGDIAEGYSVSREKKESFPLTVTSAQKNPTAFYLCASSPTGGGDYGYTFGSGTRLTVV.

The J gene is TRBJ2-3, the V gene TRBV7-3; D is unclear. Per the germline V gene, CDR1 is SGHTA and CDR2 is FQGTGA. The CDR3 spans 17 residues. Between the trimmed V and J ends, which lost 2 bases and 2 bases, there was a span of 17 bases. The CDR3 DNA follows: TGTGCCAGCAGCTTATCGCGGCGAGAGATCAACACAGATACGCAGTATTTT. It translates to CASSLSRREINTDTQYF.

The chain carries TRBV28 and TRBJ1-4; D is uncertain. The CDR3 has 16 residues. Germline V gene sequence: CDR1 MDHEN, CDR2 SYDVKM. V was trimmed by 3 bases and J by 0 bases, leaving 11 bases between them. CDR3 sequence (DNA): TGTGCCAGCAGTTTTAGTAGTAGTGCAACTAATGAAAAACTGTTTTTT. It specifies CASSFSSSATNEKLFF.

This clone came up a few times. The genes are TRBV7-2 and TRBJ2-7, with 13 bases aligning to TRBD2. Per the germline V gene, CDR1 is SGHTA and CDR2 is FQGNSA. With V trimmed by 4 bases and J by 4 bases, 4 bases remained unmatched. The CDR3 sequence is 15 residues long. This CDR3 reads CASSSTSGGTYEQYF. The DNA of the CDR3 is TGTGCCAGCAGCTCGACTAGCGGGGGGACTTACGAGCAGTACTTC. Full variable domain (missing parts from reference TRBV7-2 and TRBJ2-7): GAGVSQSPSNKVTEKGKDVELRCDPISGHTALYWYRQSLGQGLEFLIYFQGNSAPDKSGLPSDRFSAERTGGSVSTLTIQRTQQEDSAVYLCASSSTSGGTYEQYFGPGTRLTVT.

The CDR3 DNA follows: TGTGCCTGGAGTCCCTGGACAGACAACTCTGGAAACACCATATATTTT. Protein: CAWSPWTDNSGNTIYF. The chain links TRBV30 to TRBJ1-3, with D maybe TRBD1 (6 bases). Germline V gene data show CDR1 as GTSNPN and CDR2 as SVGIG (reference sequence). Trimming pared 2 bases from V and 0 bases from J, leaving 14 bases between. The CDR3 contains 16 residues.

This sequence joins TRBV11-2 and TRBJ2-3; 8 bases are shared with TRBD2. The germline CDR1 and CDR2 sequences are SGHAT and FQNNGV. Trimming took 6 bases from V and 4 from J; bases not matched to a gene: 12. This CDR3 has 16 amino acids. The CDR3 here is CASRGGIAGIADTQYF. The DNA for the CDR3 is TGTGCCAGCAGAGGAGGTATAGCGGGGATAGCAGATACGCAGTATTTT. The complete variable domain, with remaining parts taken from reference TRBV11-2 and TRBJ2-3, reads EAGVAQSPRYKIIEKRQSVAFWCNPISGHATLYWYQQILGQGPKLLIQFQNNGVVDDSQLPKDRFSAERLKGVDSTLKIQPAKLEDSAVYLCASRGGIAGIADTQYFGPGTRLTVL.

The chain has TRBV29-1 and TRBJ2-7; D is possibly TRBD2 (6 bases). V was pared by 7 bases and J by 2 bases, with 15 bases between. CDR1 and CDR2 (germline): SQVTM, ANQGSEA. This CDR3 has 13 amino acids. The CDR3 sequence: CSAGTHGTYEQYF. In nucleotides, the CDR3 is TGCAGCGCTGGGACTCATGGAACCTACGAGCAGTACTTC.

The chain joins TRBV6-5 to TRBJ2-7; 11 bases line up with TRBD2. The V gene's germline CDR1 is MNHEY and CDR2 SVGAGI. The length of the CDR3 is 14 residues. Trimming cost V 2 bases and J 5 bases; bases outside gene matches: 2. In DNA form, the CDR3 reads TGTGCCAGCAGTTACACTAGCGGGAGCAACGAGCAGTACTTC. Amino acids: CASSYTSGSNEQYF.

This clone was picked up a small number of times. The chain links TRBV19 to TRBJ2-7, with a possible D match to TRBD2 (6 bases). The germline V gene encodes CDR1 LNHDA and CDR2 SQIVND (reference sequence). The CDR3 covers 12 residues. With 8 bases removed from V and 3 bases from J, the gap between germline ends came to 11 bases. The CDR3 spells CASGSGDYEQYF. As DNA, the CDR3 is TGTGCCAGTGGGTCGGGGGACTACGAGCAGTACTTC.

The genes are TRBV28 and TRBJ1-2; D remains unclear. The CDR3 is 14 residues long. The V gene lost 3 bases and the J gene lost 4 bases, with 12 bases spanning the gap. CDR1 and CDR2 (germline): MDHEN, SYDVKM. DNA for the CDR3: TGTGCCAGCAGTTTGGCGGGGAGCGGCTATGGCTACACCTTC. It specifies CASSLAGSGYGYTF.

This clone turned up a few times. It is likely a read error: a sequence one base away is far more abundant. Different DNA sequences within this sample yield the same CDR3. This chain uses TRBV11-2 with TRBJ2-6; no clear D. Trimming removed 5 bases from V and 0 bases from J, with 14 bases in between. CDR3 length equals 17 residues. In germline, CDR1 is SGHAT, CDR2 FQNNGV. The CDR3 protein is CASSQDQSSSGANVLTF. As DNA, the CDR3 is TGTGCCAGCAGCCAAGATCAGTCCTCCTCTGGGGCCAACGTCCTGACTTTC.

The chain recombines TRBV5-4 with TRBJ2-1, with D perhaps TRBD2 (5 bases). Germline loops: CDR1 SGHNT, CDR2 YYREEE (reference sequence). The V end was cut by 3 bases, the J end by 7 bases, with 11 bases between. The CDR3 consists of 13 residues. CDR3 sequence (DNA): TGTGCCAGCAGCTCCTGGTCGGGAAATGAGCAGTTCTTC. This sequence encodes CASSSWSGNEQFF.